Below are 12 T cell receptor beta chains sequenced from a single sample in a study of blood T cell repertoires in COVID-19. TCRdb's table, derived via immunoSEQ multiplex PCR, lists solely in-frame clones and lacks some. The table has some 180,000 clones, 75% to 90% seen once. The sample taken for sequencing was PBMCs or T cells enriched from blood (not recorded which). The receptors were sampled from a man between 40 and 49 years old who had recovered from COVID-19.

The chain links TRBV29-1 to TRBJ1-1, with D possibly matching TRBD1 (6 bases). The V and J ends lost 6 bases and 3 bases respectively, with 14 bases between them. The CDR3 is 13 residues long. Germline CDR1 and CDR2: SQVTM and ANQGSEA. The CDR3 is CSVSGQSDTEAFF. The CDR3 coding sequence is TGCAGCGTGTCCGGACAGTCGGACACTGAAGCTTTCTTT.

This chain joins TRBV19 and TRBJ2-5; unclear D gene. Germline V gene data show CDR1 as LNHDA and CDR2 as SQIVND (reference sequence). V was clipped by 3 bases and J by 1 base, with 6 bases between them. This CDR3 is built from 13 residues. The CDR3 is CASSISRQETQYF. CDR3 coding DNA: TGTGCCAGTAGTATTTCTCGCCAAGAGACCCAGTACTTC.

Only a few counts were recorded for this clone. The V gene is TRBV28, the J gene TRBJ2-7; 9 bases agree with TRBD1. The germline V gene has CDR1 MDHEN and CDR2 SYDVKM. V lost 8 bases to trimming and J lost 9 bases; unmatched junction nucleotides: 14. The length of the CDR3 is 14 residues. CDR3 DNA sequence: TGTGCCAGCCGATCCGGGACAGGGATGGGTGGGCAGTACTTC. The encoded protein is CASRSGTGMGGQYF.

The rearrangement links TRBV30 to TRBJ2-3, with TRBD2 matching 10 bases. Per germline, CDR1 GTSNPN and CDR2 SVGIG (reference sequence). V gave up 2 bases and J gave up 1 base; unmatched junction bases: 3. This CDR3 is built from 15 residues. The CDR3 nucleotides are TGTGCCTGGAGTCGAGCGGGGGGGGGCACAGATACGCAGTATTTT. It specifies CAWSRAGGGTDTQYF.

The CDR3 sequence: CASSVEPQQVGLFF. In DNA form, the CDR3 reads TGTGCCAGCAGCGTAGAACCACAACAGGTGGGCCTGTTTTTT. This sequence joins TRBV9 and TRBJ1-4; perhaps TRBD1 as D (5 bases). The CDR3 length is 14 residues. V was pared by 0 bases and J by 14 bases, with 17 bases between. Germline V CDR1 and CDR2: SGDLS, YYNGEE.

CDR3 region: CASSLDSANTEAFF. The CDR3 DNA reads TGTGCCAGCAGCTTGGACAGTGCGAACACTGAAGCTTTCTTT. The chain employs TRBV5-4 and TRBJ1-1, with unresolved D. The CDR3 runs to 14 residues. From germline, CDR1 is SGHNT and CDR2 YYREEE (reference sequence). Trimming cost V 0 bases and J 1 base, with 7 bases left between them.

J is TRBJ1-5 and V is TRBV7-9; 9 positions match TRBD1. Trimming cost V 5 bases and J 0 bases; bases outside gene matches: 11. Germline CDR1 reads SEHNR; CDR2 reads FQNEAQ (reference sequence). The CDR3 spans 18 residues. The CDR3 DNA sequence: TGTGCCAGCAGCGACAGTGGACAGGGGCCTTATAGCAATCAGCCCCAGCATTTT. Protein: CASSDSGQGPYSNQPQHF.

The chain's CDR3 is CASSQDGLYEQYF. The DNA of the CDR3 is TGCGCCAGCAGCCAAGATGGGCTCTACGAGCAGTACTTC. The chain recombines TRBV4-1 with TRBJ2-7; the D is unclear. The CDR3 sequence is 13 residues long. Germline loops: CDR1 MGHRA, CDR2 YSYEKL. The V and J ends lost 0 bases and 3 bases respectively, with 6 bases between them.

The V call is TRBV11-3, the J call TRBJ2-7; possibly TRBD1 for D (5 bases). In germline, CDR1 is SGHNT, CDR2 YENEEA. The V and J ends lost 6 bases and 1 base respectively, with 10 bases between them. CDR3 length: 13 amino acids. The DNA for the CDR3 is TGTGCCAGCAGATTAAGACAGTCCTACGAGCAGTACTTC. Translation: CASRLRQSYEQYF.

The DNA of the CDR3 is TGTGCCAGCAGTCTAAGCTATGGCTACACCTTC. Protein sequence: CASSLSYGYTF. J is TRBJ1-2 and V is TRBV7-9, with D unclear. Germline CDR1 reads SEHNR; CDR2 reads FQNEAQ (reference sequence). The CDR3 totals 11 residues. V was pared by 6 bases and J by 4 bases, with 6 bases between.

J is TRBJ2-1 and V is TRBV14, with 13 bases that match TRBD2. Germline V CDR1 and CDR2: SGHDN, FVKESK. V lost 0 bases and J lost 4; bases outside the gene matches: 9. The CDR3 consists of 19 residues. The CDR3 DNA reads as TGTGCCAGCAGCCAAGAGATCGTGACTAGCGGGAGGAATTACAATGAGCAGTTCTTC. Amino acid sequence: CASSQEIVTSGRNYNEQFF.

The chain employs TRBV11-3 and TRBJ2-5; 7 bases map to TRBD1. The germline gives CDR1 SGHNT, CDR2 YENEEA. This CDR3 is 14 amino acids long. J lost 3 bases, V lost 3 bases, and 4 bases had no gene match. For the CDR3, the DNA is TGTGCCAGCAGCTTCGGACAGGCCGAAGAGACCCAGTACTTC. Encoded protein: CASSFGQAEETQYF.